What follows describes a single T cell receptor (beta chain). The antigen remains undetermined. These data are taken from a study of PD-1 blockade in classical Hodgkin lymphoma. The CDR3 has 15 amino acids. Germline V gives CDR1 SEHNR, CDR2 FQNEAQ (reference sequence). V lost 4 bases and J lost 1, with 13 bases in between. The assay was immunoSEQ multiplex PCR, and TCRdb's table has in-frame clones only and misses some. The sample has roughly 14,000 clones, approximately 86% seen once. Regarding the study as a whole: Compared with healthy donors, newly diagnosed patients reportedly showed lower baseline TCR diversity. Reasons behind the repertoire differences stay unclear, perhaps disease activity or earlier therapy.

Stated time point: newly diagnosed, previously untreated cHL patient sample. Magnetic negative selection of thawed PBMCs was the method by which CD4+ T cells were purified. Untreated, newly diagnosed classical Hodgkin lymphoma PBMCs served for comparison. Material for sequencing was CD4+ T cells from blood. This chain connects TRBV7-9 to TRBJ1-1; no definite D call. This clonotype was sampled from a human donor with classical Hodgkin lymphoma. The CDR3 region has the DNA TGTGCCAGCAGCTCCCCCCTACAAGAGAACACTGAAGCTTTCTTT. It encodes CASSSPLQENTEAFF.